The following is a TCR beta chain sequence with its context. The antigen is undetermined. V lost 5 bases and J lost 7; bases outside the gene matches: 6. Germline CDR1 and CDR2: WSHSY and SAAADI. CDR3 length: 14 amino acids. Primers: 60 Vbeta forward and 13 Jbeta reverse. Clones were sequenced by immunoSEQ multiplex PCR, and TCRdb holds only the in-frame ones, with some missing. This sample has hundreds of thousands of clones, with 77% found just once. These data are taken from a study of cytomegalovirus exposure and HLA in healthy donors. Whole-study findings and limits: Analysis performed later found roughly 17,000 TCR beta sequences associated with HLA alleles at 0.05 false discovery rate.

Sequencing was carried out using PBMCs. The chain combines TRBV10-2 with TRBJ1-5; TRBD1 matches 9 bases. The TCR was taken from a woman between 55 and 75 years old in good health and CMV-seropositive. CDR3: CASSTGGGRQPQHF. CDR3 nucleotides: TGCGCCAGCAGTACAGGGGGCGGACGACAGCCCCAGCATTTT.